One sample yielded the 17 T cell receptor beta chains listed below, sequenced in a study of T cell repertoires in cytomegalovirus infection. TCRdb reanalysed the reads using MiXCR and keeps one entry per CDR3 protein. The data show around 130,000 distinct CDR3 sequences, roughly 9% seen once. Sequencing was done on a sample of PBMCs. The source is a human donor in good health (CMV status not recorded). Some clones in this sample may be carry-over from other donors' samples.

This clonotype occurred many times. The rearrangement joins TRBV7-2 to TRBJ2-3; no definite D call. CDR1 is SGHTA and CDR2 is FQGNSA in the germline V gene. The V end lost 1 base, the J end lost 1 base, and 6 bases lay between the germline ends. The CDR3 loop spans 14 amino acids. CDR3 nucleotide sequence: TGTGCCAGCAGCTTAGGGCCTGGCACAGATACGCAGTATTTT. Its translation is CASSLGPGTDTQYF.

This clonotype was detected many times. The gene calls are TRBV7-8 and TRBJ2-7, with TRBD1 as a possible D gene (6 bases). V was cut by 6 bases and J by 3 bases, with 15 bases left in between. Germline lookup yields CDR1 SGHVS and CDR2 FQNEAQ. There are 14 residues in the CDR3. The DNA for the CDR3 is TGTGCCAGCAGTGAGGGTACAGGGCTCTACGAGCAGTACTTC. Translating gives CASSEGTGLYEQYF.

The chain couples TRBV6-6 to TRBJ1-6, with no clear D. Germline lookup yields CDR1 MNHNY and CDR2 SVGAGI (reference sequence). With 3 bases removed from V and 10 bases from J, the gap between germline ends came to 13 bases. The CDR3 is made up of 14 amino acids. The CDR3 region is CASSYRRVDSPLHF. Written as DNA, the CDR3 is TGTGCCAGCAGTTATCGGCGGGTGGACTCACCCCTCCACTTT.

This clonotype has more than one count but fewer than ten. V gene TRBV6-2 or TRBV6-3 combines with J gene TRBJ2-3; TRBD2 is a possible D gene (6 bases). Looked up from germline, CDR1 is MNHEY and CDR2 is SVGEGT. The CDR3 consists of 13 residues. Trimming cost V 7 bases and J 5 bases, with 13 bases left between them. The CDR3 DNA sequence: TGTGCCAGCAACAGTTTTAGCGGAGATACGCAGTATTTT. It yields the protein CASNSFSGDTQYF.

This clonotype was observed at least ten times. This chain uses TRBV6-2 or TRBV6-3 with TRBJ1-5; D remains unclear. Germline CDR1 MNHEY, CDR2 SVGEGT. V lost 6 bases and J lost 4, with 13 bases in between. The CDR3 loop spans 14 amino acids. The DNA of the CDR3 is TGTGCCAGCAGCCCCGCACAGCTAAATCAGCCCCAGCATTTT. It is translated as CASSPAQLNQPQHF.

The chain uses TRBV3-1 and TRBJ2-1; 15 positions match TRBD2. Germline V gives CDR1 LGHDT, CDR2 YNNKEL (reference sequence). The J segment lost 6 bases and the V segment lost 1 base, leaving 1 base of the junction unmatched. The CDR3 extends over 16 amino acids. The CDR3 bases are TGTGCCAGCAGCCAAGTGGGACTAGCGGGGGGCAATGAGCAGTTCTTC. Translation gives CASSQVGLAGGNEQFF.

This clonotype has at least ten counts. V gene TRBV7-8 combines with J gene TRBJ2-3; perhaps D is TRBD1 or TRBD2 (6 bases each). CDR1 and CDR2 from the germline V gene are SGHVS and FQNEAQ. This CDR3 spans 16 amino acids. The ends were cut back, 0 bases at V and 2 bases at J, with 12 bases in the middle. The DNA for the CDR3 is TGTGCCAGCAGCTTAGCGCGGGGACAATCCACAGATACGCAGTATTTT. Its translation: CASSLARGQSTDTQYF.

This clonotype was counted many times. The gene calls are TRBV7-2 and TRBJ1-1; possibly TRBD1 for D (6 bases). Trimming stripped 0 bases from V and 7 bases from J, with 12 bases between. The CDR3 is 14 residues long. Germline V gives CDR1 SGHTA, CDR2 FQGNSA. For the CDR3, the DNA is TGTGCCAGCAGCTTAGCGCAAGGACAGAGTGAAGCTTTCTTT. It is translated as CASSLAQGQSEAFF. The full variable domain, rest sourced from reference TRBV7-2 and TRBJ1-1, is GAGVSQSPSNKVTEKGKDVELRCDPISGHTALYWYRQSLGQGLEFLIYFQGNSAPDKSGLPSDRFSAERTGGSVSTLTIQRTQQEDSAVYLCASSLAQGQSEAFFGQGTRLTVV.

The rearrangement links TRBV12-3 or TRBV12-4 to TRBJ1-6; no reliable D call. This CDR3 region has 14 residues. Trimming shortened V by 7 bases and J by 3 bases, and 10 bases separated the two germline ends. As DNA, the CDR3 is TGTGCCAGCACCGACCAAATCTATAATTCACCCCTCCACTTT. Its translation: CASTDQIYNSPLHF.

The chain joins TRBV19 to TRBJ1-2; the match to TRBD1 covers 8 bases. V dropped 4 bases and J dropped 5; count of bases not matched to a gene: 9. The germline V gene encodes CDR1 LNHDA and CDR2 SQIVND (reference sequence). This CDR3 has 15 amino acids. For the CDR3, the DNA is TGTGCCAGTAGTACCGCTGGACAGGGCGGGTATGGCTACACCTTC. Translating it yields CASSTAGQGGYGYTF.

This clonotype has ten or more counts. The chain uses TRBV6-1 and TRBJ2-7; D is perhaps TRBD2 (5 bases). V was shortened by 1 base and J by 4 bases, with 23 bases between the two germline ends. Germline CDR1 and CDR2: MNHNS and SASEGT. This CDR3 has 18 amino acids. DNA of the CDR3: TGTGCCAGCAGTGAAGAGAGGGTGGGGAGCGGACGGATTTACGAGCAGTACTTC. This translates into CASSEERVGSGRIYEQYF.

Many counts were recorded for this clonotype. The V and J genes are TRBV7-8 and TRBJ1-4; D might be TRBD1 (5 bases). The germline V and J ends were trimmed by 4 bases and 8 bases, with 14 bases remaining between them. This CDR3 region has 14 residues. Germline V lookup: CDR1 SGHVS, CDR2 FQNEAQ. The CDR3 region is CASSSWLGQEKLFF. As DNA, the CDR3 is TGTGCCAGCAGCTCCTGGTTGGGGCAGGAAAAACTGTTTTTT.

This clonotype was seen at least ten times. The J gene is TRBJ2-3, the V gene TRBV12-3 or TRBV12-4; a weak D match, TRBD1 (6 bases). The CDR3 contains 13 residues. V was cut by 1 base and J by 8 bases, with 10 bases left in between. In nucleotides, the CDR3 is TGTGCCAGCAGTTTAGGCCCAGGGGTTACGCAGTATTTT. This codes for CASSLGPGVTQYF.

This clonotype was picked up many times. The J gene is TRBJ2-7, the V gene TRBV28; D perhaps matches TRBD1 (6 bases). The V end lost 2 bases, the J end lost 0 bases, and 8 bases lay between the germline ends. Germline-derived CDR1 and CDR2 are MDHEN and SYDVKM. The CDR3 is 14 residues long. The CDR3 region has the DNA TGTGCCAGCAGTTTAACAGGGAGCTCCTACGAGCAGTACTTC. Amino acids: CASSLTGSSYEQYF.

This clonotype was detected ten times or more. V is TRBV20-1 and J is TRBJ2-7; TRBD1 aligns across 10 bases. Germline V gene lookup returns CDR1 DFQATT and CDR2 SNEGSKA (reference sequence). CDR3 size: 17 residues. V dropped 3 bases and J dropped 0; count of bases not matched to a gene: 11. The chain's CDR3 is CSASPDTGTGASYEQYF. The CDR3 DNA reads as TGCAGTGCTAGCCCGGACACCGGGACAGGGGCCTCCTACGAGCAGTACTTC.

This clonotype has ten or more counts. The rearrangement links TRBV11-3 to TRBJ1-1, with no clear D. Trimming shortened V by 4 bases and J by 4 bases, and 10 bases separated the two germline ends. CDR3 length: 13 residues. The V gene's germline CDR1 is SGHNT and CDR2 YENEEA. CDR3 sequence reads: CASSSKWGTEAFF. Written as DNA, the CDR3 is TGTGCCAGCAGCTCAAAATGGGGCACTGAAGCTTTCTTT.

This clonotype appeared many times. The chain employs TRBV2 and TRBJ2-3; TRBD2 might be the D (5 bases). The CDR3 totals 13 residues. V was shortened by 2 bases and J by 8 bases, with 11 bases between the two germline ends. Per germline, CDR1 SNHLY and CDR2 FYNNEI. The CDR3 region is CASSERGSTTQYF. CDR3 nucleotides: TGTGCCAGCAGTGAACGGGGTAGCACTACGCAGTATTTT.